Each of the 24 T cell receptor beta chains below was sequenced from the same sample in a study of Ad26.COV2.S vaccination and SARS-CoV-2 variants. Treatment specified: around 19 received Ad26.COV2.S at low or high dose, single or two shots; about five received placebo; per-sample allocation not given. The investigators took samples on day 63 after the first vaccine or placebo injection. The method was immunoSEQ multiplex PCR; TCRdb's version includes in-frame clones alone and lacks a portion of them. The sample has 350,000 to 400,000 clones, about 91% seen once. The material was peripheral blood, obtained in a trial of Ad26.COV2.S vaccine versus placebo. Receptors originate from a person aged 18-65 years who received the Ad26.COV2.S COVID-19 vaccine or a placebo.

J is TRBJ2-1 and V is TRBV30; 8 bases align to TRBD1. Germline V lookup: CDR1 GTSNPN, CDR2 SVGIG (reference sequence). V trimming: 2 bases; J trimming: 6 bases; junction bases outside the gene matches: 9. The CDR3 spans 15 residues. In DNA, the CDR3 is TGTGCCTGGAGTAAAGGACAGGGAATAGTCAATGAGCAGTTCTTC. Protein sequence: CAWSKGQGIVNEQFF.

The table lists this clone with a count of one. The gene calls are TRBV6-1 and TRBJ2-7; the match to TRBD1 covers 8 bases. The germline CDR1 and CDR2 sequences are MNHNS and SASEGT. The CDR3 extends over 14 amino acids. Unmatched junction bases numbered 7, after V lost 7 bases and J lost 2 bases. CDR3 in amino acids: CASTKTGQAYEQYF. CDR3 DNA: TGTGCCAGCACCAAAACGGGACAGGCCTACGAGCAGTACTTC.

The rearrangement uses TRBV6-5 and TRBJ1-5; 8 bases agree with TRBD1. V gave up 4 bases and J gave up 3 bases; unmatched junction bases: 5. CDR1 and CDR2 (germline): MNHEY, SVGAGI. CDR3 length: 15 amino acids. The CDR3 loop reads CASSSDRAINQPQHF. CDR3 bases: TGTGCCAGCAGTTCGGACAGGGCTATCAATCAGCCCCAGCATTTT.

The rearrangement joins TRBV5-4 to TRBJ2-2; perhaps D is TRBD1 or TRBD2 (7 bases each). The CDR3 length is 16 residues. Germline CDR1 and CDR2: SGHNT and YYREEE (reference sequence). V was shortened by 7 bases and J by 1 base, with 17 bases between the two germline ends. The CDR3 sequence is CASQLGGGGNTGELFF. CDR3 nucleotides: TGTGCCAGCCAGCTGGGAGGGGGCGGGAACACCGGGGAGCTGTTTTTT. Complete variable domain (other parts from reference TRBV5-4 and TRBJ2-2): ETGVTQSPTHLIKTRGQQVTLRCSSQSGHNTVSWYQQALGQGPQFIFQYYREEENGRGNFPPRFSGLQFPNYSSELNVNALELDDSALYLCASQLGGGGNTGELFFGEGSRLTVL.

The chain joins TRBV4-1 to TRBJ1-2, with a tentative D call TRBD1 (6 bases). This CDR3 is built from 17 residues. CDR1 is MGHRA and CDR2 is YSYEKL in the germline V gene. V lost 4 bases, J lost 0 bases, and 18 bases lay in between. CDR3 nucleotide sequence: TGCGCCAGCAGCCCGGTCGCAGGGGCAATAGCTAACTATGGCTACACCTTC. The encoded protein is CASSPVAGAIANYGYTF.

This clone was recorded only once. The V call is TRBV9, the J call TRBJ2-3; D may be TRBD1 (5 bases). The V and J ends lost 4 bases and 2 bases respectively, with 11 bases between them. This CDR3 region has 14 residues. CDR1 SGDLS and CDR2 YYNGEE come from the germline V gene. For the CDR3, the DNA is TGTGCCAGCAGCTCCCGACAGATCACAGATACGCAGTATTTT. It encodes CASSSRQITDTQYF. The full variable domain, completed using reference TRBV9 and TRBJ2-3, is DSGVTQTPKHLITATGQRVTLRCSPRSGDLSVYWYQQSLDQGLQFLIQYYNGEERAKGNILERFSAQQFPDLHSELNLSSLELGDSALYFCASSSRQITDTQYFGPGTRLTVL.

This chain links TRBV29-1 with TRBJ2-1, with TRBD1 matching 7 bases. This CDR3 is 13 amino acids long. CDR1 and CDR2 from the germline V gene are SQVTM and ANQGSEA. V lost 4 bases, J lost 9 bases, and 9 bases stayed unmatched. CDR3 sequence reads: CSVGDRAPGEQFF. CDR3 DNA: TGCAGCGTTGGAGACAGGGCTCCGGGTGAGCAGTTCTTC.

The chain links TRBV28 to TRBJ1-2; 7 nucleotides match TRBD1. The CDR3 has 14 amino acids. The J segment lost 4 bases and the V segment lost 5 bases, leaving 7 bases of the junction unmatched. Germline values: CDR1 MDHEN, CDR2 SYDVKM. The CDR3 region is CASSGGTAIYGYTF. CDR3 nucleotides: TGTGCCAGCAGTGGGGGGACAGCGATCTATGGCTACACCTTC.

This sequence joins TRBV19 and TRBJ2-5; D gene unclear. Germline-derived CDR1 and CDR2 are LNHDA and SQIVND (reference sequence). This CDR3 is 14 amino acids long. V lost 6 bases and J 2 bases, leaving 13 bases between the germline ends. The chain's CDR3 is CASSTMGGQETQYF. The CDR3 DNA reads TGTGCCAGTAGCACCATGGGCGGTCAAGAGACCCAGTACTTC.

The chain recombines TRBV6-5 with TRBJ1-4, with D possibly being TRBD1 (6 bases). Germline CDR1 reads MNHEY; CDR2 reads SVGAGI. This CDR3 spans 13 amino acids. The V and J ends lost 7 bases and 8 bases respectively, with 14 bases between them. The CDR3 bases are TGTGCCAGCAATTCAGGGGATGGGGAAAAACTGTTTTTT. This codes for CASNSGDGEKLFF.

The chain is built from TRBV3-1 (or the pseudogene TRBV3-2) and TRBJ1-2; D gene unclear. The CDR3 has 15 amino acids. Germline V CDR1 and CDR2: LGHDT, YNNKEL (reference sequence). The ends were cut back, 1 base at V and 4 bases at J, with 13 bases in the middle. CDR3 in amino acids: CASSQGPEGAYGYTF. DNA of the CDR3: TGTGCCAGCAGCCAAGGTCCGGAGGGAGCCTATGGCTACACCTTC.

DNA of the CDR3: TGTGCCAGCAGTTTGGGTAGGGGGAACACTGAAGCTTTCTTT. Amino acids: CASSLGRGNTEAFF. The chain uses TRBV27 and TRBJ1-1, with D possibly matching TRBD1 (5 bases). The germline gives CDR1 MNHEY, CDR2 SMNVEV (reference sequence). V was pared by 3 bases and J by 1 base, with 9 bases between. The CDR3 totals 14 residues.

This chain joins TRBV27 and TRBJ1-1; 7 positions agree with TRBD1. Germline V lookup: CDR1 MNHEY, CDR2 SMNVEV (reference sequence). Trimming cost V 2 bases and J 6 bases; bases outside gene matches: 3. The CDR3 sequence is 13 residues long. CDR3 nucleotides: TGTGCCAGCAGTTTAAAGACAGGGCCTGAAGCTTTCTTT. Amino acid sequence: CASSLKTGPEAFF.

This clone was detected once. The V gene is TRBV11-2, the J gene TRBJ2-2; D perhaps matches TRBD1 (5 bases). Trimming removed 1 base from V and 6 bases from J, with 9 bases in between. Germline lookup yields CDR1 SGHAT and CDR2 FQNNGV. The CDR3 consists of 14 residues. This chain's CDR3 is CASSLGTPSGELFF. CDR3 DNA sequence: TGTGCCAGCAGCTTAGGGACACCCTCCGGGGAGCTGTTTTTT. Combining the CDR3 with reference TRBV11-2 and TRBJ2-2 gives the whole variable domain EAGVAQSPRYKIIEKRQSVAFWCNPISGHATLYWYQQILGQGPKLLIQFQNNGVVDDSQLPKDRFSAERLKGVDSTLKIQPAKLEDSAVYLCASSLGTPSGELFFGEGSRLTVL.

This chain links TRBV28 with TRBJ1-1; TRBD1 matches at 7 bases. Trimming removed 5 bases from V and 7 bases from J; junction bases left unmatched: 7. There are 13 residues in the CDR3. Germline assignment: CDR1 MDHEN and CDR2 SYDVKM. The CDR3, as DNA: TGTGCCAGCAGTCGACAGGGTCGTCATGAAGCTTTCTTT. As protein: CASSRQGRHEAFF.

This chain links TRBV24-1 with TRBJ2-3, with TRBD2 matching 10 bases. There are 16 residues in the CDR3. The V gene's germline CDR1 is KGHDR and CDR2 SFDVKD. V was pared by 2 bases and J by 9 bases, with 10 bases of the junction left unmatched. CDR3 sequence: CATSDWSGGGEGTQYF. CDR3 coding DNA: TGTGCCACCAGTGATTGGAGCGGGGGGGGCGAAGGAACGCAGTATTTT.

The V gene is TRBV5-1, the J gene TRBJ1-1; 7 bases match TRBD1. This CDR3 has 15 amino acids. Germline V CDR1 and CDR2: SGHRS, YFSETQ. V was pared by 2 bases and J by 1 base, with 5 bases of the junction left unmatched. Here the CDR3 reads CASSFRDRANTEAFF. In DNA, the CDR3 is TGCGCCAGCAGCTTTCGAGACAGGGCGAACACTGAAGCTTTCTTT.

This clone was seen only once. The conserved phenylalanine or tryptophan is not found at the CDR3 terminus, so this likely reflects a read error. The DNA is omitted, as the CDR3 cannot be located on it reliably, and the CDR3 follows TCRdb's listing. The chain uses TRBV10-3 and TRBJ2-3; TRBD2 is taken as the D call from the table, unchecked against the DNA. Per germline, CDR1 ENHRY and CDR2 SYGVKD. The CDR3 is 11 amino acids long, termini counted. The CDR3 here is CAKTTSGYPAG.

The chain uses TRBV19 and TRBJ1-2; D gene unclear. This CDR3 is 16 amino acids long. The V gene's germline CDR1 is LNHDA and CDR2 SQIVND (reference sequence). Trimming cost V 9 bases and J 8 bases, with 28 bases left between them. CDR3 sequence: CARNLLRAGDHGGYTF. The CDR3 DNA follows: TGTGCCAGGAACCTCCTGAGAGCAGGTGACCACGGGGGCTACACCTTC.

V is TRBV21-1 and J is TRBJ2-1; the D segment call TRBD1 is taken from the table without a DNA check. TRBV21-1 is a pseudogene locus. This CDR3 contains 20 residues. CDR3 DNA: TGTGCCAGCAGCCAACCGCCACCACAGGGGGCGCGGTCGGGGTACAATGAGCAGTTCTTC. This translates into CASSQPPPQGARSGYNEQFF.

The chain is built from TRBV4-1 and TRBJ2-3; D call uncertain. The CDR3 totals 14 residues. Per germline, CDR1 MGHRA and CDR2 YSYEKL. Deletions cut 5 bases from V and 2 bases from J, with 11 bases between. The CDR3 sequence is CASSSRPYTDTQYF. The CDR3, as DNA: TGCGCCAGCAGCTCCCGGCCCTACACAGATACGCAGTATTTT.

The chain joins TRBV7-2 to TRBJ2-3; 9 bases are shared with TRBD2. V shed 1 base and J 4 bases; nucleotides not matched to a gene: 3. CDR3 length: 15 amino acids. The germline V gene has CDR1 SGHTA and CDR2 FQGNSA. DNA of the CDR3: TGTGCCAGCAGCTTAGGAGGCGGGGGGGCAGATACGCAGTATTTT. Protein product: CASSLGGGGADTQYF. Full variable domain (missing parts from reference TRBV7-2 and TRBJ2-3): GAGVSQSPSNKVTEKGKDVELRCDPISGHTALYWYRQSLGQGLEFLIYFQGNSAPDKSGLPSDRFSAERTGGSVSTLTIQRTQQEDSAVYLCASSLGGGGADTQYFGPGTRLTVL.

This clone was seen a few times. The sample carries other DNA sequences with the same CDR3. DNA for the CDR3: TGTGCCAGCACCCAGGGTTACGAGCAGTACTTC. Translated: CASTQGYEQYF. The chain employs TRBV6-5 and TRBJ2-7; weak D call: TRBD1 (5 bases). Germline CDR1 reads MNHEY; CDR2 reads SVGAGI. Deletions cut 7 bases from V and 4 bases from J, with 8 bases between. The CDR3 is 11 amino acids.

The chain recombines TRBV9 with TRBJ1-3; D uncertain. The V and J ends lost 4 bases and 0 bases respectively, with 14 bases between them. This CDR3 region has 16 residues. Per the germline V gene, CDR1 is SGDLS and CDR2 is YYNGEE. The DNA of the CDR3 is TGTGCCAGCAGCAGACAAATCCAGAGCTCTGGAAACACCATATATTTT. Amino acids: CASSRQIQSSGNTIYF. The entire variable domain, with the rest obtained from reference TRBV9 and TRBJ1-3, is as follows: DSGVTQTPKHLITATGQRVTLRCSPRSGDLSVYWYQQSLDQGLQFLIQYYNGEERAKGNILERFSAQQFPDLHSELNLSSLELGDSALYFCASSRQIQSSGNTIYFGEGSWLTVV.